This TCR beta chain was found in a study of blood T cell repertoires in COVID-19. Profiling relied on immunoSEQ multiplex PCR, and the TCRdb table lists in-frame clones only, not all of them. The sample contains fewer than 200,000 clones, 87% of which appear only once. There are 13 residues in the CDR3. V gave up 5 bases and J gave up 4 bases, with 11 bases separating them. Germline assignment: CDR1 SGHTA and CDR2 FQGTGA. The clonotype was recovered from a woman aged 45 to 65 with acute or convalescent COVID-19. The gene calls are TRBV7-3 and TRBJ1-1, with D uncertain. The specimen sequenced was peripheral blood. In DNA, the CDR3 is TGTGCCAGCAGCCCCGACAAGATCACTGAAGCTTTCTTT. Protein sequence: CASSPDKITEAFF.